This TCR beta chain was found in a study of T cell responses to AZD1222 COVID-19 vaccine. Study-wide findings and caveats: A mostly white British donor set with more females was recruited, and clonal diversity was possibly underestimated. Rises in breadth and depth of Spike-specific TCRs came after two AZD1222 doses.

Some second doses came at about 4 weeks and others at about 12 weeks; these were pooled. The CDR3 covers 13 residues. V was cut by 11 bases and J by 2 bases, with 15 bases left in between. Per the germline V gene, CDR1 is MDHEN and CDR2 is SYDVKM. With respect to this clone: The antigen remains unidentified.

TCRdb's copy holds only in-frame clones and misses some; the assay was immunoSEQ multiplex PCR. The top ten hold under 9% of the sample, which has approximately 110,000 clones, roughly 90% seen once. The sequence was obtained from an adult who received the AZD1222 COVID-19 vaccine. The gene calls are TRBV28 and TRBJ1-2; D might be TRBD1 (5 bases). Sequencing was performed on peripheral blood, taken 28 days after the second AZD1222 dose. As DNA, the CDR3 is TGTGCCGGGATTATGACAGAGAACTATGGCTACACCTTC. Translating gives CAGIMTENYGYTF.